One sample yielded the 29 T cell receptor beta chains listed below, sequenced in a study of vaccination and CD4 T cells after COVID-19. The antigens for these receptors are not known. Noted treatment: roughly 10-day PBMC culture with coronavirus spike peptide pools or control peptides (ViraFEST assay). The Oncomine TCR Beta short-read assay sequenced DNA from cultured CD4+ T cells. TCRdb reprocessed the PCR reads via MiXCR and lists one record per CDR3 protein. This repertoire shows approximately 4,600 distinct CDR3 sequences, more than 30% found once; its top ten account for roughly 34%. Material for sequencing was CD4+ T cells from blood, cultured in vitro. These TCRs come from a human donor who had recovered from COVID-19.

CDR3 sequence (DNA): TGTGCCAGCAGCTTGTTCGGGACAGCTTACAATGAGCAGTTCTTC. Its translation: CASSLFGTAYNEQFF. V usage is TRBV5-4 and J usage is TRBJ2-1; 7 bases are shared with TRBD1. Germline trimming cut 1 base from V and 4 bases from J; bases unmatched to any gene: 5. This CDR3 contains 15 residues. Germline lookup yields CDR1 SGHNT and CDR2 YYREEE (reference sequence).

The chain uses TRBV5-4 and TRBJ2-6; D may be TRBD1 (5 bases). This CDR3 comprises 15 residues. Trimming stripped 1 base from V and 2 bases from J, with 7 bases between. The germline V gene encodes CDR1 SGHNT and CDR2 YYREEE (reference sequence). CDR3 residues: CASSLPGTGANVLTF. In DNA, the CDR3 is TGTGCCAGCAGCTTGCCAGGGACTGGGGCCAACGTCCTGACTTTC.

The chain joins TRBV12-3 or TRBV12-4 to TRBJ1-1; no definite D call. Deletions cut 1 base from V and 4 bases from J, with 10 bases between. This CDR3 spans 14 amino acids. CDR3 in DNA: TGTGCCAGCAGTTTAGTCCCGGAAGGCACTGAAGCTTTCTTT. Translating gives CASSLVPEGTEAFF.

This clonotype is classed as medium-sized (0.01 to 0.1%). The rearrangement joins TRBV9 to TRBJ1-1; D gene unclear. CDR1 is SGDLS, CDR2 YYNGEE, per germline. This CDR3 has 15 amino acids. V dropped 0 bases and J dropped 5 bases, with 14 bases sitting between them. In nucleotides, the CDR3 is TGTGCCAGCAGCGTAGACACATCCCGGGAGACTGAAGCTTTCTTT. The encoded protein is CASSVDTSRETEAFF.

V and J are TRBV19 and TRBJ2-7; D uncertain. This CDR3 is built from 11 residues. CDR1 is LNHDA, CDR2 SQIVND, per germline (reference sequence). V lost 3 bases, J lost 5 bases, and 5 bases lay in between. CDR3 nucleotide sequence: TGTGCCAGTAGTATCCGAGACGAGCAGTACTTC. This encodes CASSIRDEQYF. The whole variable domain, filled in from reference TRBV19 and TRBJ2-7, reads DGGITQSPKYLFRKEGQNVTLSCEQNLNHDAMYWYRQDPGQGLRLIYYSQIVNDFQKGDIAEGYSVSREKKESFPLTVTSAQKNPTAFYLCASSIRDEQYFGPGTRLTVT.

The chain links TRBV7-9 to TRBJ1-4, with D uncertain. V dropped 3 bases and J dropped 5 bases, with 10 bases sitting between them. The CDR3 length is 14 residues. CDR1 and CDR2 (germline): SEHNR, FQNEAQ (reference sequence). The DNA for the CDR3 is TGTGCCAGCAGCTTTGGACGGGGAAATGAAAAACTGTTTTTT. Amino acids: CASSFGRGNEKLFF.

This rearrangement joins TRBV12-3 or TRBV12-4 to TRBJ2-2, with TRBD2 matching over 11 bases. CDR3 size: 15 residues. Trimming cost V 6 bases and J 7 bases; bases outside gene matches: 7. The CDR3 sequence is CASRVAGGLSGELFF. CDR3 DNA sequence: TGTGCCAGCAGGGTAGCGGGAGGGCTGAGCGGGGAGCTGTTTTTT.

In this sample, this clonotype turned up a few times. CDR3 amino acids: CASLVAGGPPYEQYF. The CDR3 coding sequence is TGTGCCAGCTTAGTAGCGGGAGGGCCCCCCTACGAGCAGTACTTC. The gene calls are TRBV6-1 and TRBJ2-7, with 11 bases that match TRBD2. The V gene's germline CDR1 is MNHNS and CDR2 SASEGT. The CDR3 is 15 residues long. J was trimmed by 2 bases and V by 8 bases; bases with no gene match: 8.

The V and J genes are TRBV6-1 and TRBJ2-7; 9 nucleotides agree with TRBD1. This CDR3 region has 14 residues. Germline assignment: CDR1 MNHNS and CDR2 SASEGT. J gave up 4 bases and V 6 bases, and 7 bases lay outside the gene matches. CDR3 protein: CASRGPGTGYEQYF. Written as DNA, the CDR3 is TGTGCCAGCAGGGGGCCGGGGACAGGGTACGAGCAGTACTTC.

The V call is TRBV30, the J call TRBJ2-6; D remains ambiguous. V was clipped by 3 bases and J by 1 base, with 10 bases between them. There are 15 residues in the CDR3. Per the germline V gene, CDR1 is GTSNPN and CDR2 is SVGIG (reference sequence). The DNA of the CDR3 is TGTGCCTGGAGCCTCCTCGGGTCTGGGGCCAACGTCCTGACTTTC. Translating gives CAWSLLGSGANVLTF. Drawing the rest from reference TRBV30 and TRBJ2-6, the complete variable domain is SQTIHQWPATLVQPVGSPLSLECTVEGTSNPNLYWYRQAAGRGLQLLFYSVGIGQISSEVPQNLSASRPQDRQFILSSKKLLLSDSGFYLCAWSLLGSGANVLTFGAGSRLTVL.

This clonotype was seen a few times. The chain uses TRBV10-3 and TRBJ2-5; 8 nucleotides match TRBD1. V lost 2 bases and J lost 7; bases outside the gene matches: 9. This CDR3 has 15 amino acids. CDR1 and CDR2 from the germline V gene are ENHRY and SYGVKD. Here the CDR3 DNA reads TGTGCCATCAGTGAGGAACTCCGAACAGGGGGGACCCAGTACTTC. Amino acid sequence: CAISEELRTGGTQYF.

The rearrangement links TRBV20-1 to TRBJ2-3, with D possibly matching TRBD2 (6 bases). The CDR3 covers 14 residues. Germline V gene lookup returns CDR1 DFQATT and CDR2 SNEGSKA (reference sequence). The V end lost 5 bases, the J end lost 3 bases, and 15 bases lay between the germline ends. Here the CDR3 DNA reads TGCAGTGCTGCGCTAGCGATTCGGACAGATACGCAGTATTTT. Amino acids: CSAALAIRTDTQYF.

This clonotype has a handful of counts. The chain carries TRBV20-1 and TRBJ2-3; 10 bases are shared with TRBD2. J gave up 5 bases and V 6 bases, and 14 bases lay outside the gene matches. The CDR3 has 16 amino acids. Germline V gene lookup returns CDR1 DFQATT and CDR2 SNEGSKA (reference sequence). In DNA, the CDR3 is TGCAGTGCCCACCCAAGAGCGGGAGGGCCGGTAGATACGCAGTATTTT. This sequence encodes CSAHPRAGGPVDTQYF.

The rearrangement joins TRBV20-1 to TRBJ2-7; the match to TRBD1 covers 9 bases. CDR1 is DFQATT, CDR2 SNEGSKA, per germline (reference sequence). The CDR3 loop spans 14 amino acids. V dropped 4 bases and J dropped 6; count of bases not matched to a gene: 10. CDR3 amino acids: CSATGTGSASEQYF. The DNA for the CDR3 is TGCAGTGCTACCGGGACAGGGTCTGCGAGCGAGCAGTACTTC.

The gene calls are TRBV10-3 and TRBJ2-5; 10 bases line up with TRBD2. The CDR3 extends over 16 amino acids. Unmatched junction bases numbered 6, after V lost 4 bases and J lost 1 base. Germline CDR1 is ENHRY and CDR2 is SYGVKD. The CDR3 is CAISGSSGGAQETQYF. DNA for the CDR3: TGTGCCATCAGTGGTTCGAGCGGGGGGGCCCAAGAGACCCAGTACTTC.

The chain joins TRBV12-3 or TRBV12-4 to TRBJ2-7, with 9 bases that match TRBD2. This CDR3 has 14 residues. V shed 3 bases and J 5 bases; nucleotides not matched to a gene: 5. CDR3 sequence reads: CASSLTSGINEQYF. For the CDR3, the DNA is TGTGCCAGCAGTTTGACTAGCGGCATCAACGAGCAGTACTTC.

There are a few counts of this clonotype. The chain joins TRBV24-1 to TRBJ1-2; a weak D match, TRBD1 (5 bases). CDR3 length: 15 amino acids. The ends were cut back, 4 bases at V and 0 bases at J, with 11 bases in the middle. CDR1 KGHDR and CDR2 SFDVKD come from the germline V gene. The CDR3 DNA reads TGTGCCACCAGTGACGCTAACAGGACTAACTATGGCTACACCTTC. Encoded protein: CATSDANRTNYGYTF.

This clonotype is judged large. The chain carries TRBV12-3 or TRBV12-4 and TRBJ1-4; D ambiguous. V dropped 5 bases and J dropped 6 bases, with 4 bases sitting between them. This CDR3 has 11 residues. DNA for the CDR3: TGTGCCAGCAGTACCCATGAAAAACTGTTTTTT. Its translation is CASSTHEKLFF.

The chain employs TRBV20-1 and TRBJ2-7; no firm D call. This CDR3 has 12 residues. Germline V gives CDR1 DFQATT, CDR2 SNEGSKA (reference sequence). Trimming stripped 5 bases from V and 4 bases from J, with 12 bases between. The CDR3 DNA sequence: TGCAGTGCTTCAGACACCTCATACGAGCAGTACTTC. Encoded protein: CSASDTSYEQYF.

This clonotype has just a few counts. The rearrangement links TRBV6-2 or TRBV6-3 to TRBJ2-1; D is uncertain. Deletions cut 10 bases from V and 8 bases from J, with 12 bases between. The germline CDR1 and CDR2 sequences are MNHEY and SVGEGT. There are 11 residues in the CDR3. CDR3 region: CAIPPGDEQFF. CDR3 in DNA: TGTGCCATCCCCCCTGGCGATGAGCAGTTCTTC.

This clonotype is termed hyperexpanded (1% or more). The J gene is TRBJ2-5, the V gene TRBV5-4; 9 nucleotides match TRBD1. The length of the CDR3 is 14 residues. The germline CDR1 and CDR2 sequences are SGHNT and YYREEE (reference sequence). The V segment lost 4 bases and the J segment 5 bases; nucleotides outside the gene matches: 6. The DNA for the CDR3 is TGTGCCAGCAGCCCGAGACAGGGGGGGGAGACCCAGTACTTC. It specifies CASSPRQGGETQYF.

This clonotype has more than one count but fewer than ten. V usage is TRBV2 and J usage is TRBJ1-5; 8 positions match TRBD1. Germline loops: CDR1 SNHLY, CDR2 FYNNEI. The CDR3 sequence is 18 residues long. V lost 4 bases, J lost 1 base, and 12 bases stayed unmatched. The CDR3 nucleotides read TGTGCCAGCAGTGGAGGACAGGGACGCTCGATCAGCAATCAGCCCCAGCATTTT. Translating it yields CASSGGQGRSISNQPQHF.

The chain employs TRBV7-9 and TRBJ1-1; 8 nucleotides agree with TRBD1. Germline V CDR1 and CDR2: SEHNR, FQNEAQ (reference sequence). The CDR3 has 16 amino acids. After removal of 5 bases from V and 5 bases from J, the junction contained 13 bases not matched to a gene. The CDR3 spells CASSPRWWTGRTEAFF. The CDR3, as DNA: TGTGCCAGCAGCCCGCGATGGTGGACAGGGCGAACTGAAGCTTTCTTT.

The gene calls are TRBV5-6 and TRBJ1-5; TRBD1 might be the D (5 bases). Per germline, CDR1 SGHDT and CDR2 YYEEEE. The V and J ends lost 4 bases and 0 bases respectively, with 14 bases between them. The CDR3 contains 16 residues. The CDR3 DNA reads TGTGCCAGCAGCGGAGGGACCGGTCTTAGCAATCAGCCCCAGCATTTT. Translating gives CASSGGTGLSNQPQHF. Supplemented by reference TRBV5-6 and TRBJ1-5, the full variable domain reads DAGVTQSPTHLIKTRGQQVTLRCSPKSGHDTVSWYQQALGQGPQFIFQYYEEEERQRGNFPDRFSGHQFPNYSSELNVNALLLGDSALYLCASSGGTGLSNQPQHFGDGTRLSIL.

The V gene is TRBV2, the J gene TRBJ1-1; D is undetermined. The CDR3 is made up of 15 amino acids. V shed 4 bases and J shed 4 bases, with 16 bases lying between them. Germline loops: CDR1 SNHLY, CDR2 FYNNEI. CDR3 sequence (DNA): TGTGCCAGCAGTGGCGGGCCCTTCGTAGGCACTGAAGCTTTCTTT. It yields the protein CASSGGPFVGTEAFF.

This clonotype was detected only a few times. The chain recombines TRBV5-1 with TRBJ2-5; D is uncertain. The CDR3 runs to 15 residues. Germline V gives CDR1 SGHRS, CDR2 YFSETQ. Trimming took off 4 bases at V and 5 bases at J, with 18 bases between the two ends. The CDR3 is CASSLYLDRVETQYF. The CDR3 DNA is TGCGCCAGCAGCCTCTACTTAGATAGGGTTGAGACCCAGTACTTC.

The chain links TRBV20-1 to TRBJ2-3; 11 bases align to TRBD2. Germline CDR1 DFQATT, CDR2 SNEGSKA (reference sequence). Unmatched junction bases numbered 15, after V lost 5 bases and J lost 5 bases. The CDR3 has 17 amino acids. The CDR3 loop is CSAGGRLAGSRGDTQYF. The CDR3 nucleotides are TGCAGTGCTGGGGGAAGACTAGCGGGAAGTCGAGGAGATACGCAGTATTTT.

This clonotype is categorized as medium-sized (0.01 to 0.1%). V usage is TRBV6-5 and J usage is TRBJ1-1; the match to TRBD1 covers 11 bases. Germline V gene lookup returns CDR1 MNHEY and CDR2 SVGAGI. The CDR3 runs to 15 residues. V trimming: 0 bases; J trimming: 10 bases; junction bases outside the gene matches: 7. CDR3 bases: TGTGCCAGCAGTTACTCGATAGGGACAGGGGGGGGAGCTTTCTTT. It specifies CASSYSIGTGGGAFF.

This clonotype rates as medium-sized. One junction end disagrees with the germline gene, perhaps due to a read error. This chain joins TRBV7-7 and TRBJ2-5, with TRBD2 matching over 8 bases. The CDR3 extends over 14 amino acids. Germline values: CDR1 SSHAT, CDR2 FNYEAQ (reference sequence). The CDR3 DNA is TGTGCTAGCAGCTTTGCCGGGGGGGCCGGGACCCAGTACTTC. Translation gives CASSFAGGAGTQYF.